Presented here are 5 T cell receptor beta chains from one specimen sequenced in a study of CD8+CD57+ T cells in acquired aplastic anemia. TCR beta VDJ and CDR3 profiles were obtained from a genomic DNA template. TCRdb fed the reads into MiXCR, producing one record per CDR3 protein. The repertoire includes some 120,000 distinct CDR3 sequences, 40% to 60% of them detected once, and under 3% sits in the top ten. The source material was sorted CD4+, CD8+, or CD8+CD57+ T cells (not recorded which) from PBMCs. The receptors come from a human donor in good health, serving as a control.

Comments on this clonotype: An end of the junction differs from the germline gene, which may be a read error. CDR3 nucleotide sequence: TGTGCCACCAGGCATCGGGAGGACGAGCAGTACTTC. Translating gives CATRHREDEQYF. The chain joins TRBV10-2 to TRBJ2-7; 7 bases agree with TRBD2. CDR1 and CDR2 from the germline V gene are WSHSY and SAAADI. CDR3 size: 12 residues.

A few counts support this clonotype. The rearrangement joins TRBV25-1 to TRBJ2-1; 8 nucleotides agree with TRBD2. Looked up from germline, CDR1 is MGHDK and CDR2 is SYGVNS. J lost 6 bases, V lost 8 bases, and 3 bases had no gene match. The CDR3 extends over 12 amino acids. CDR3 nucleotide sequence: TGTGCCAGCCGGGGGGGTATCAATGAGCAGTTCTTC. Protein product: CASRGGINEQFF.

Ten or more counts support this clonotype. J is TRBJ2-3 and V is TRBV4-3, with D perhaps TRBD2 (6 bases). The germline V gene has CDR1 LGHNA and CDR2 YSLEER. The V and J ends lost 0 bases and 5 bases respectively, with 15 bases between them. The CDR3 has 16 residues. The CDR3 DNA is TGCGCCAGCAGCCAAGAGCGGCTAGCGAAGGGAGATACGCAGTATTTT. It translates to CASSQERLAKGDTQYF.

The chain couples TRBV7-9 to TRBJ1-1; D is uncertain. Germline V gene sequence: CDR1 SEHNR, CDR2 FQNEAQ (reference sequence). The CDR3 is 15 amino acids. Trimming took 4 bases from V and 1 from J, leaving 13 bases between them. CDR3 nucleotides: TGTGCCAGCAGCTCTACCTCGGACCGGAACACTGAAGCTTTCTTT. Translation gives CASSSTSDRNTEAFF.

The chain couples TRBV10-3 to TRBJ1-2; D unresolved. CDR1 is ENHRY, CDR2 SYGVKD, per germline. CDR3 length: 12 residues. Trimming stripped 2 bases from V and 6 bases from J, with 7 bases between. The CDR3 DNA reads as TGTGCCATCAGTGAGGTGCGGGATGGCTACACCTTC. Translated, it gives CAISEVRDGYTF.